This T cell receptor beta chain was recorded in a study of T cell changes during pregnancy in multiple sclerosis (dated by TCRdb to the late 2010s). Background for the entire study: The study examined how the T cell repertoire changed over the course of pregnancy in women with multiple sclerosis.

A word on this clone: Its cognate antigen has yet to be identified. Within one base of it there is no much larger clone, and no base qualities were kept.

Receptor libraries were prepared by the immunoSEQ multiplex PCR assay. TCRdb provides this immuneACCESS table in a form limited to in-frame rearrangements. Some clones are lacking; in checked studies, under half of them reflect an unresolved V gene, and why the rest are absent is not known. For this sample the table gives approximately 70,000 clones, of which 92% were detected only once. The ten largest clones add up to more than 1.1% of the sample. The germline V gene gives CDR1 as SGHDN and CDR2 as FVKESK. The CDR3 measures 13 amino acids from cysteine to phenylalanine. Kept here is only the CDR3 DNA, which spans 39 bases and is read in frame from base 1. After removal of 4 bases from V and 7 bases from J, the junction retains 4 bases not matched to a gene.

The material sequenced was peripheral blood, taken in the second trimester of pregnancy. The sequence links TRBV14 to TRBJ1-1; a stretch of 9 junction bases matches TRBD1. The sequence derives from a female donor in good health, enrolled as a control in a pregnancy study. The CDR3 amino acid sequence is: CASSLGTGLEAFF. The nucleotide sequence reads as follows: TGTGCCAGCAGCCTTGGGACAGGGCTTGAAGCTTTCTTT. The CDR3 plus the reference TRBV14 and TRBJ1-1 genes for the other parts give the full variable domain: EAGVTQFPSHSVIEKGQTVTLRCDPISGHDNLYWYRRVMGKEIKFLLHFVKESKQDESGMPNNRFLAERTGGTYSTLKVQPAELEDSGVYFCASSLGTGLEAFFGQGTRLTVV.